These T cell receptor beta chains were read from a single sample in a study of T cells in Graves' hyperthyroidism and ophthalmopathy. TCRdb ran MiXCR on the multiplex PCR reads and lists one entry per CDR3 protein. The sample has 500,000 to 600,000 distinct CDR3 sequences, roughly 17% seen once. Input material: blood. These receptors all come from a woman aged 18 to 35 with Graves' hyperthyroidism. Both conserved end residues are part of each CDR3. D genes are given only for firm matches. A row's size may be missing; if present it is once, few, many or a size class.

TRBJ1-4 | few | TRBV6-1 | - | TGTGCCAGCAGTCCTCAAGGGTTAAATGAAAAACTGTTTTTT | CASSPQGLNEKLFF
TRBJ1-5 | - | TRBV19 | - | TGTGCCAGTATCCCCACAGGGAGGTGCAATCAGCCCCAGCATTTT | CASIPTGRCNQPQHF
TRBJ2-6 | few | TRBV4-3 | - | TGCGCCAGCAGCCAAGATGCAGGGTCCGGGGCCAACGTCCTGACTTTC | CASSQDAGSGANVLTF
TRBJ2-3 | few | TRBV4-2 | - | TGTGCCAGCAGCTCGGGGAATACGCAGTATTTT | CASSSGNTQYF
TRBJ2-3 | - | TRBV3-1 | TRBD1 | TGTGCCAGCAGCCGAGGACAGGTCGGGGATACGCAGTATTTT | CASSRGQVGDTQYF
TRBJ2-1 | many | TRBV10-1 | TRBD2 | TGCGCCAGCAGCGTGTCCGGGACTAGCTCGGATGAGCAGTTCTTC | CASSVSGTSSDEQFF
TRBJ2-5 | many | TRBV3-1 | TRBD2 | TGTGCCAGCAGCGTCGATAGCGGGATCCAAGAGACCCAGTACTTC | CASSVDSGIQETQYF
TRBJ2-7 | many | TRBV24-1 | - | TGTGCCACCAGACCCACGGTTCGTGTAGGGTACGAGCAGTACTTC | CATRPTVRVGYEQYF
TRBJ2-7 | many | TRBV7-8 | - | TGTGCCAGCAGCTCCGGGTCATCAAGCTCCTACGAGCAGTACTTC | CASSSGSSSSYEQYF
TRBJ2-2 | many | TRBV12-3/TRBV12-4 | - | TGTGCCAGCAGCGTCGGGGGCGGATCGAACACCGGGGAGCTGTTTTTT | CASSVGGGSNTGELFF
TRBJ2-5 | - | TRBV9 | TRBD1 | TGTGCCAGCAGCGTCAAGACAGGGCGGGAGACCCAGTACTTC | CASSVKTGRETQYF
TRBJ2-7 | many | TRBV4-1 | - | TGCGCCAGCAGCCAAGCTCCTAGCTACGAGCAGTACTTC | CASSQAPSYEQYF
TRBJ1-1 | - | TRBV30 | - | TGTGCCTGGAGCGATACAGGTGAAGCTTTCTTT | CAWSDTGEAFF
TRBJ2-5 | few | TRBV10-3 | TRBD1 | TGTGCCATCAGTGTTATCAGGGGGATCCAAGAGACCCAGTACTTC | CAISVIRGIQETQYF
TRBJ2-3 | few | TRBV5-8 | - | TGTGCCAGCAGGGTTTCCGGAGCCTATACGCAGTATTTT | CASRVSGAYTQYF
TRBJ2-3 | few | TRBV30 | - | TGTGCCTGGAATACGGGAGATACGCAGTATTTT | CAWNTGDTQYF
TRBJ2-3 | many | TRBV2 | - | TGTGCCAGCAGTTCCCTAGCCTCACCGGGAGATACGCAGTATTTT | CASSSLASPGDTQYF
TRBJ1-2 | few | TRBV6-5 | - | TGTGCCAGCAGTTACGAACGAATAGGCTACACCTTC | CASSYERIGYTF
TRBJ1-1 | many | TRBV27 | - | TGTGCCAGCAAGACTATAACGAACACTGAAGCTTTCTTT | CASKTITNTEAFF
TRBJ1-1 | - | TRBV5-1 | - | TGCGCCAGCAGCTCAAGTAGACAAAAAGAGGGGGCTTTCTTT | CASSSSRQKEGAFF